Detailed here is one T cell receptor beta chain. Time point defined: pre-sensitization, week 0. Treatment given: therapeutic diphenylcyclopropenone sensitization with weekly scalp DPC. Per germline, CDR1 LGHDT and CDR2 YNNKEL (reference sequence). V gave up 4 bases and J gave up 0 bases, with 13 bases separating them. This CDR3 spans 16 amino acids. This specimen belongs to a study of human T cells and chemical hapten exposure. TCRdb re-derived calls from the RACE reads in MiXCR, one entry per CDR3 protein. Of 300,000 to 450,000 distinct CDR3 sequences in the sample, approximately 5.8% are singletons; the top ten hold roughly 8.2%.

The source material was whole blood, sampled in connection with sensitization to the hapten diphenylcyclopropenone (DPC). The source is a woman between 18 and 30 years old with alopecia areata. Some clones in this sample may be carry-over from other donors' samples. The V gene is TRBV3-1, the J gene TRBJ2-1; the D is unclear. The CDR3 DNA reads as TGTGCCAGCAGCCGGATCCAGGAGAGCTCCTACAATGAGCAGTTCTTC. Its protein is CASSRIQESSYNEQFF.